This TCR beta chain was observed in a study of PD-L1 blockade in urothelial cancer. Germline V lookup: CDR1 SQVTM, CDR2 ANQGSEA. This CDR3 region has 13 residues. Time point reported: peripheral blood 6 weeks after treatment start. Samples spanned pretreatment and treatment, with 1 to 8 time points per patient. The authors spiked synthetic TCR analog templates into each PCR. The data were produced by immunoSEQ multiplex PCR, yet TCRdb's version contains in-frame clones alone and is incomplete. The sample yields around 66,000 clones, roughly 90% seen once. On this clone: An end of the junction does not agree with germline; a read error may underlie this.

The sequence came from a man in his sixties with urothelial cancer. Sequences were derived from PBMCs, sampled around atezolizumab (anti-PD-L1) treatment. The chain links TRBV29-1 to TRBJ2-7; the match to TRBD2 covers 7 bases. CDR3 DNA: TGCAGCGTTGAAGAGTTTACGGGGGTGGGACTAAGCTTC. It codes for CSVEEFTGVGLSF.